A selection of T cell receptor beta chains follows, all from one sample in a study of T cells in Graves' hyperthyroidism and ophthalmopathy. Using its own MiXCR run on the multiplex PCR reads, TCRdb lists one record per CDR3 protein. Of about 560,000 distinct CDR3 sequences in the sample, less than 15% were seen once. The sequencing input was blood. The receptors come from a woman aged 40 to 55 with Graves' hyperthyroidism. Both conserved end residues are part of each CDR3. The D gene is left open where the match is weak. Clone size is given for some rows only: seen once, a few or many times, or a class if the clone is expanded.

TRBD1	TRBV28	many	TRBJ1-1	TGTGCCAGCAGAGCGAACCAGCGGACAGGGGCCGCTTTCTTT	CASRANQRTGAAFF
TRBD1	TRBV4-2	-	TRBJ1-2	TGTGCCAGCAGCCCAATCCCGGGACAGGGGCCTAACTATGGCTCCACCTTC	CASSPIPGQGPNYGSTF
-	TRBV4-1	few	TRBJ2-2	TGCGCCAGCAGCCAAGGGACGAACACCGGGGAGCTGTTTTTT	CASSQGTNTGELFF
-	TRBV12-3/TRBV12-4	many	TRBJ2-7	TGTGCCAGCAGCTATAGTAACTCCTACGAGCAGTACTTC	CASSYSNSYEQYF
-	TRBV6-1	-	TRBJ1-5	TGTGCCAGCAGTGGATTTCCGGGGGGCGGCAATCAGCCCCAGCATTTT	CASSGFPGGGNQPQHF
-	TRBV20-1	many	TRBJ2-5	TGCAGTGCTAGAGAACCCCTGACAGTCCAAGAGACCCAGTACTTC	CSAREPLTVQETQYF
-	TRBV7-8	many	TRBJ2-5	TGTGCCAGCAGCTTAGAGGTTACCCTCGGTCGAGAAACCCAGTACTTC	CASSLEVTLGRETQYF
-	TRBV7-9	many	TRBJ2-1	TGTGCCAGCAGCTTAGGGGCTAGCAGGTTCAATGAGCAGTTCTTC	CASSLGASRFNEQFF
-	TRBV19	many	TRBJ2-7	TGTGCCACAATGCCTACAGGGGACTCATACGAGCAGTACTTC	CATMPTGDSYEQYF
TRBD2	TRBV7-9	few	TRBJ2-3	TGTGCCAGCAGCTTAGGGGCTAGCGGGGTCGCAGATACGCAGTATTTT	CASSLGASGVADTQYF
-	TRBV3-1	many	TRBJ2-2	TGTGCCAGCAGCCAAGACACCTCCACCGGGGAGCTGTTTTTT	CASSQDTSTGELFF
-	TRBV6-1	-	TRBJ2-3	TGTGCCAGCAGCGCCGCCGGGAGAGGAGCAGATACGCAGTATTTT	CASSAAGRGADTQYF
TRBD2	TRBV28	many	TRBJ2-1	TGTGCCAGCAGTCAGAGCGGGGAGATAAGCTCCTACAATGAGCAGTTCTTC	CASSQSGEISSYNEQFF
TRBD2	TRBV2	-	TRBJ2-1	TGTGCCAGCAGTGATTCAGGACTAGCGGTCGACAATGAGCAGTTCTTC	CASSDSGLAVDNEQFF
TRBD2	TRBV2	many	TRBJ2-3	TGTGCCAGCGGGGGAGGACTAGGAGATAGCACAGATACGCAGTATTTT	CASGGGLGDSTDTQYF
TRBD2	TRBV12-3/TRBV12-4	many	TRBJ2-5	TGTGCCAGCAGTTTAAGGGCTAGCGGGAGTCCCGAAGAGACCCAGTACTTC	CASSLRASGSPEETQYF
-	TRBV7-2	many	TRBJ1-2	TGTGCCAGCAGCCCCGTCGCGGGGTTGAACTATGGCTACACCTTC	CASSPVAGLNYGYTF
-	TRBV5-8	many	TRBJ1-2	TGTGCCAGCAGCTTCGGGTCCACCTATGGCTACACCTTC	CASSFGSTYGYTF
-	TRBV3-1	-	TRBJ2-5	TGTGCCAGCAGCCAAGAACCGGGGGTTCAAGAGACCCAGTACTTC	CASSQEPGVQETQYF
-	TRBV12-5	many	TRBJ1-1	TGTGCTAGTGCCTTCAGCAGGGCGAACACTGAAGCTTTCTTT	CASAFSRANTEAFF
TRBD1	TRBV28	few	TRBJ1-1	TGTGCCAGCAGTTTACTTCAGGGGGGAGCTTTCTTT	CASSLLQGGAFF
-	TRBV10-3	-	TRBJ1-1	TGTGCCATCAGTGAGTTCGTGAACACTGAAGCTTTCTTT	CAISEFVNTEAFF
TRBD1	TRBV5-4	few	TRBJ2-7	TGTGCCAGCAGCCTGGACAGGGTGTCCTACGAGCAGTACTTC	CASSLDRVSYEQYF
-	TRBV12-3/TRBV12-4	few	TRBJ1-6	TGTGCCAGCAGTTTTGCCAGGGTGGGTCAACCCCTCCACTTT	CASSFARVGQPLHF
TRBD2	TRBV19	few	TRBJ2-2	TGTGCCAGTAGCGCTAGCGGGAAAGGGGAGCTGTTTTTT	CASSASGKGELFF
TRBD1	TRBV29-1	many	TRBJ2-7	TGCAGCGTTGCGGGTTCGGACAGGGCAAGCTCCTACGAGCAGTACTTC	CSVAGSDRASSYEQYF
TRBD2	TRBV29-1	-	TRBJ2-2	TGCAGCGCCGGTGGACTAGCGGGAGTGATCGGGGAGCTGTTTTTT	CSAGGLAGVIGELFF
-	TRBV5-1	many	TRBJ2-1	TGCGCCAGCAGCTCGGGACTGCTAAACAATGAGCAGTTCTTC	CASSSGLLNNEQFF
-	TRBV20-1	many	TRBJ2-7	TGCAGTGCTAGAGACGGGTCCTACGAGCAGTACTTC	CSARDGSYEQYF
TRBD2	TRBV7-2	many	TRBJ2-3	TGTGCCAGCAGGTCTGGACTAGCGGGAGGACTACAAAGCACAGATACGCAGTATTTT	CASRSGLAGGLQSTDTQYF
TRBD1	TRBV2	-	TRBJ2-2	TGTGCCAGCAGGTGGGGGACAGGGGGCTCCGGGGAGCTGTTTTTT	CASRWGTGGSGELFF
TRBD2	TRBV20-1	many	TRBJ2-7	TGCAGTGCCAAGGGGACTAGCTCCTACGAGCAGTACTTC	CSAKGTSSYEQYF
-	TRBV7-9	many	TRBJ2-7	TGTGCCAGCACCCGTCGGGACGAGCAGTACTTC	CASTRRDEQYF
-	TRBV28	-	TRBJ1-2	TGTGCCAGCAGGGGTGGAGATGGCTACACCTTC	CASRGGDGYTF
-	TRBV11-2	many	TRBJ1-1	TGTGCCAGCAGCCCCCAGGGATGGGACACTGAAGCTTTCTTT	CASSPQGWDTEAFF
-	TRBV7-2	few	TRBJ2-7	TGTGCCAGCAGCTTAGCAGCTGGGACGATGGCCTACGAGCAGTACTTC	CASSLAAGTMAYEQYF
TRBD1	TRBV19	-	TRBJ2-3	TGTGCCAGTAGTGATGACAGGGATAGCACAGATACGCAGTATTTT	CASSDDRDSTDTQYF
TRBD1	TRBV20-1	-	TRBJ1-5	TGCAGTGCCGTCACCGGGACAGTCAATCAGTCCCAGCATTTT	CSAVTGTVNQSQHF
TRBD1	TRBV19	-	TRBJ1-5	TGTGCCAGTACGCCGGTGGGGACAGGGGGCAATCAGCCCCAGCATTTT	CASTPVGTGGNQPQHF
-	TRBV18	many	TRBJ2-1	TGTGCCAGCTCATCGAACTACAATGAGCAGTTCTTC	CASSSNYNEQFF
-	TRBV7-3	few	TRBJ2-2	TGTGCCAGCAAGGGGAACACCGGGGAGCTGTTTTTT	CASKGNTGELFF
TRBD1	TRBV30	-	TRBJ1-6	TGTGCCTGGAGGGGGACAGAATTCTTGAGCTCCTATAATTCACCCCTCCACTTT	CAWRGTEFLSSYNSPLHF
TRBD2	TRBV20-1	few	TRBJ2-7	TGCAGTGCTGGGGGACTAGCGATACCTTACGAGCAGTACTTC	CSAGGLAIPYEQYF
-	TRBV7-9	-	TRBJ2-3	TGTGCCAGCAGCTTAGCCTTGGTTGCCGCAGATACGCAGTATTTT	CASSLALVAADTQYF
TRBD1	TRBV27	-	TRBJ1-4	TGTGCCAGCAGTCCGATGCCCGGGACAGCAAATGAAAAACTGTTTTTT	CASSPMPGTANEKLFF
TRBD1	TRBV5-1	-	TRBJ2-7	TGCGCCAGCAGCTTGGCGGGGACAGAACGAACCTACGAGCAGTACTTC	CASSLAGTERTYEQYF
-	TRBV7-9	-	TRBJ1-6	TGTGCCAGCAGCCAACAGGGTGAGAATAATTCACCCCTCCACTTT	CASSQQGENNSPLHF
-	TRBV20-1	many	TRBJ2-1	TGCAGTGCTGTGGGGCACAATGAGCAGTTCTTC	CSAVGHNEQFF
-	TRBV3-1	few	TRBJ2-3	TGTGCCAGCAGCCGTTGGGGATACGGGGGCACAGATACGCAGTATTTT	CASSRWGYGGTDTQYF
TRBD1	TRBV27	many	TRBJ2-7	TGTGCCAGCAGTTTGCTCCGGGACAGGGGGGGCGAGCAGTACTTC	CASSLLRDRGGEQYF
-	TRBV27	-	TRBJ1-1	TGTGCCAGCACCCTGGGGGGCTCGAACACTGAAGCTTTCTTT	CASTLGGSNTEAFF
-	TRBV27	-	TRBJ1-5	TGTGCCAGCGCTATGGCGGCGGGCAATCAGCCCCAGCATTTT	CASAMAAGNQPQHF
-	TRBV24-1	-	TRBJ2-1	TGTGCCACCAGTGACCACTCTAGTTACAATGAGCAGTTCTTC	CATSDHSSYNEQFF
TRBD1	TRBV19	-	TRBJ1-5	TGTGCCAGCGCCGGGACAGACAATCAGCCCCAGCATTTT	CASAGTDNQPQHF
TRBD2	TRBV2	-	TRBJ2-2	TGTGCCAGCAGGACTAGCGGGGGGGCCGGGGAGCTGTTTTTT	CASRTSGGAGELFF